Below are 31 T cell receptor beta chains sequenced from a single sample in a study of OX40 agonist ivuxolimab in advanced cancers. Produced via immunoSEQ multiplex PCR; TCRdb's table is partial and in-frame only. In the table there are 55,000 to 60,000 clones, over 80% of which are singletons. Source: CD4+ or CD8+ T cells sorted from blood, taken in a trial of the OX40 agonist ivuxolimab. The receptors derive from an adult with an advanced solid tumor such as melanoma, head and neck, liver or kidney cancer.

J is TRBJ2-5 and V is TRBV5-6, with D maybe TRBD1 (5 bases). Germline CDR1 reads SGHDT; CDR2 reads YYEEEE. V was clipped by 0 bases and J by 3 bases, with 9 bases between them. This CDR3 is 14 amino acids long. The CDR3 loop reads CASSLVGREETQYF. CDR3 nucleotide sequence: TGTGCCAGCAGCTTGGTAGGCAGGGAAGAGACCCAGTACTTC.

The chain's CDR3 is CASSKQGANYGYTF. DNA for the CDR3: TGTGCCAGCAGTAAACAGGGAGCTAACTATGGCTACACCTTC. The chain employs TRBV6-1 and TRBJ1-2, with D perhaps matching TRBD1 (6 bases). Germline V gives CDR1 MNHNS, CDR2 SASEGT. There are 14 residues in the CDR3. The ends were cut back, 5 bases at V and 0 bases at J, with 10 bases in the middle.

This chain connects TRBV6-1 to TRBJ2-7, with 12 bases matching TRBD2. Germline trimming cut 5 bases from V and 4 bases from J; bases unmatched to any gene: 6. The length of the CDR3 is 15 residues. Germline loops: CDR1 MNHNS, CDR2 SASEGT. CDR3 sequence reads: CASSIGLAGIYEQYF. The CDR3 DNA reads TGTGCCAGCAGTATAGGACTAGCGGGAATTTACGAGCAGTACTTC.

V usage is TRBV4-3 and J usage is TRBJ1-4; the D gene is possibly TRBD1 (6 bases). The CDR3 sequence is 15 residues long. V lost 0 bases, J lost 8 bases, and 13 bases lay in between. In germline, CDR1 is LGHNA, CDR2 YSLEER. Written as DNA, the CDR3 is TGCGCCAGCAGCCAAGATGGCAGGGGCTGGGAAAAACTGTTTTTT. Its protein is CASSQDGRGWEKLFF.

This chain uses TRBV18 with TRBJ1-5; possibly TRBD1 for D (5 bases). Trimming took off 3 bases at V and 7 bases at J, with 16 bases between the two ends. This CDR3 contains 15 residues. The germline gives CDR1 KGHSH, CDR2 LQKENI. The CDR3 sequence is CASSPQGDWGQPQHF. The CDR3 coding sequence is TGTGCCAGCTCACCCCAAGGGGATTGGGGCCAGCCCCAGCATTTT.

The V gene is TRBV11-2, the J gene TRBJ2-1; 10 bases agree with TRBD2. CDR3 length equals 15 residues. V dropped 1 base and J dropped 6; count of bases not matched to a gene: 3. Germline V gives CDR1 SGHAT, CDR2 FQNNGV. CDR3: CASSLGAGGANEQFF. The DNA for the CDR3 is TGTGCCAGCAGCTTAGGAGCGGGGGGGGCCAATGAGCAGTTCTTC.

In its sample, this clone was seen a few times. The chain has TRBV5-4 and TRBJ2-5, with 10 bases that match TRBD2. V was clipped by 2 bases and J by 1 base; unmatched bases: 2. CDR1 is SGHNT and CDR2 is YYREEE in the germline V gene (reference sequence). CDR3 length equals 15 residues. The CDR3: CASSLSGRAQETQYF. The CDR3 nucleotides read TGTGCCAGCAGCTTAAGCGGGAGGGCCCAAGAGACCCAGTACTTC. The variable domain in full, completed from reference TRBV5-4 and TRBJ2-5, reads ETGVTQSPTHLIKTRGQQVTLRCSSQSGHNTVSWYQQALGQGPQFIFQYYREEENGRGNFPPRFSGLQFPNYSSELNVNALELDDSALYLCASSLSGRAQETQYFGPGTRLLVL.

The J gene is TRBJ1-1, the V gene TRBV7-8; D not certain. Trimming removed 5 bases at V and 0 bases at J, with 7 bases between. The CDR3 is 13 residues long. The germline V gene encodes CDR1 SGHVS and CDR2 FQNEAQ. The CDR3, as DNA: TGTGCCAGCAGCAGTTACGTGAACACTGAAGCTTTCTTT. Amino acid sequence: CASSSYVNTEAFF.

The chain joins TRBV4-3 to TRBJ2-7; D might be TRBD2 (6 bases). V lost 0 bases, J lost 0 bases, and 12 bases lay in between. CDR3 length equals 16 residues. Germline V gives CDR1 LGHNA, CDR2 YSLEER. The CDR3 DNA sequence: TGCGCCAGCAGCCAAGACAGGGCTAGCGTCTCCTACGAGCAGTACTTC. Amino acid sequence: CASSQDRASVSYEQYF.

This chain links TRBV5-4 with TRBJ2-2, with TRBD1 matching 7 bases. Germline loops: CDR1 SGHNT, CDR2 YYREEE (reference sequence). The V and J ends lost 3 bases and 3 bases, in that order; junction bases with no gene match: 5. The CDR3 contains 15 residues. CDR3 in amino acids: CASSSNRGDTGELFF. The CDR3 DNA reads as TGTGCCAGCAGCTCCAACAGGGGTGACACCGGGGAGCTGTTTTTT.

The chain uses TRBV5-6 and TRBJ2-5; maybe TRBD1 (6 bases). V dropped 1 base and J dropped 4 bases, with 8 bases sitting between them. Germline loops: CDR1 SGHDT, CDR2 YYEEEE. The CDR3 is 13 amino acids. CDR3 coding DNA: TGTGCCAGCAGCTTGACAGGGCCAGAGACCCAGTACTTC. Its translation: CASSLTGPETQYF.

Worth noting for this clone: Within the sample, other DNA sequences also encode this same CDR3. CDR3 loop: CASSWGSGKTDTQYF. DNA for the CDR3: TGTGCCAGCAGCTGGGGGAGCGGGAAGACAGATACGCAGTATTTT. This sequence joins TRBV5-4 and TRBJ2-3; TRBD2 agrees at 7 bases. Germline-derived CDR1 and CDR2 are SGHNT and YYREEE (reference sequence). The trim removed 3 bases at V and 3 bases at J, leaving 7 bases unmatched. CDR3 length: 15 residues.

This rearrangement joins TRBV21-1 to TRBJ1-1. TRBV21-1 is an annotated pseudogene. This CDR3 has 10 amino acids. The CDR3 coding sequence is TGTGCCAGGGGGAACACTGAAGCTTTCTTT. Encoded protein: CARGNTEAFF.

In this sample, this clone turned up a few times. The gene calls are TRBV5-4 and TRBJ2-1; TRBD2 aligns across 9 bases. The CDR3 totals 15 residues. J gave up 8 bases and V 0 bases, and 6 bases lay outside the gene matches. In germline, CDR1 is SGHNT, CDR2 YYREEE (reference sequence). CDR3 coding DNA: TGTGCCAGCAGCTTGGACTCCGGGACTAGCTATGAGCAGTTCTTC. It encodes CASSLDSGTSYEQFF.

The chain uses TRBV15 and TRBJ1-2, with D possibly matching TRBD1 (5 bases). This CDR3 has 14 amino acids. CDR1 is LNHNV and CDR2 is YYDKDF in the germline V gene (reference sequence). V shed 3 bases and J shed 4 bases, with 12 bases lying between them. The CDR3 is CATSRRDGSYGYTF. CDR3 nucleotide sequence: TGTGCCACCAGCAGGAGGGACGGGAGCTATGGCTACACCTTC.

The CDR3 nucleotides read TGTGCCAGCAGCCAAGCACTTTTCGGCGGGAGATTCAACAATGAGCAGTTCTTC. Translation: CASSQALFGGRFNNEQFF. The chain carries TRBV14 and TRBJ2-1; 7 bases are a match to TRBD2. The V and J ends lost 1 base and 5 bases, in that order; junction bases with no gene match: 14. CDR3 length: 18 amino acids. Germline V CDR1 and CDR2: SGHDN, FVKESK.

Here the CDR3 DNA reads TGTGCCTGGAGTGTAACGGGACGAGGATACGAGCAGTACTTC. Protein product: CAWSVTGRGYEQYF. The chain combines TRBV30 with TRBJ2-7, with D perhaps matching TRBD1 or TRBD2 (5 bases each). V gave up 0 bases and J gave up 4 bases, with 13 bases separating them. The germline V gene encodes CDR1 GTSNPN and CDR2 SVGIG (reference sequence). This CDR3 is built from 14 residues.

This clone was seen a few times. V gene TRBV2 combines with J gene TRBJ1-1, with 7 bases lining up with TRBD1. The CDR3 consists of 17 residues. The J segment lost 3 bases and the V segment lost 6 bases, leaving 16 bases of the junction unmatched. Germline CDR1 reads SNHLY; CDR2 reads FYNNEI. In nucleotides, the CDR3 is TGTGCCAGCAGCCCCGGACAGGCCGGATGGTCGGACACTGAAGCTTTCTTT. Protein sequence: CASSPGQAGWSDTEAFF.

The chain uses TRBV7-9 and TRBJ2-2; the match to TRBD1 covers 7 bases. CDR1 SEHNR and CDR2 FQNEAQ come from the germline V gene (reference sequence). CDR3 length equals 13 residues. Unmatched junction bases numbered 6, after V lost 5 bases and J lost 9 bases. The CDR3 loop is CASSKEGARELFF. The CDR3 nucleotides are TGTGCCAGCAGCAAAGAGGGGGCCCGGGAGCTGTTTTTT.

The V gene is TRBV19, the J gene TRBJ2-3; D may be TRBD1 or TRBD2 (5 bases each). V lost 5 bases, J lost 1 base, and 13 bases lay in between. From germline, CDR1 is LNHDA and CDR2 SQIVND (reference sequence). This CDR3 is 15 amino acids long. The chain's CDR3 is CASSLGPGRTDTQYF. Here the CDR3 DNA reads TGTGCCAGTAGTCTAGGACCGGGGCGCACAGATACGCAGTATTTT.

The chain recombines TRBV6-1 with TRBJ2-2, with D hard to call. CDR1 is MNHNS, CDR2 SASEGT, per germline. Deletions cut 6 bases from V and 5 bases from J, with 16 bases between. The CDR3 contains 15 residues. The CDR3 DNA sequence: TGTGCCAGCAGAAGTGAATCTTCTTGGACCGGGGAGCTGTTTTTT. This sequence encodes CASRSESSWTGELFF.

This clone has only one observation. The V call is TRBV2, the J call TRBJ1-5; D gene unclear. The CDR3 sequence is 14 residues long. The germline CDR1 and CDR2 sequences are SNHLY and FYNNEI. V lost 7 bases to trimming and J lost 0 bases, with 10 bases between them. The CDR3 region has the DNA TGTGCCAGCAAAAGTGGGTATAGCAATCAGCCCCAGCATTTT. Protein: CASKSGYSNQPQHF.

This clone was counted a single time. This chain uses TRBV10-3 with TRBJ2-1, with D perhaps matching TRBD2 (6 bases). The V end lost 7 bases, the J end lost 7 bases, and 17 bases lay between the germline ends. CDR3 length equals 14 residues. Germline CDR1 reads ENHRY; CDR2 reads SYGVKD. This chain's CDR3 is CAIKTAGPGNEQFF. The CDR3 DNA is TGTGCCATCAAGACGGCGGGACCGGGTAATGAGCAGTTCTTC.

The CDR3 loop reads CASPIGPDTQYF. As DNA, the CDR3 is TGTGCCAGCCCAATAGGCCCAGATACGCAGTATTTT. The rearrangement links TRBV30 to TRBJ2-3, with no clear D. The CDR3 runs 12 residues. V lost 8 bases and J 4 bases, leaving 13 bases between the germline ends. Germline lookup yields CDR1 GTSNPN and CDR2 SVGIG (reference sequence). The full variable domain, with the rest looked up from reference TRBV30 and TRBJ2-3, is SQTIHQWPATLVQPVGSPLSLECTVEGTSNPNLYWYRQAAGRGLQLLFYSVGIGQISSEVPQNLSASRPQDRQFILSSKKLLLSDSGFYLCASPIGPDTQYFGPGTRLTVL.

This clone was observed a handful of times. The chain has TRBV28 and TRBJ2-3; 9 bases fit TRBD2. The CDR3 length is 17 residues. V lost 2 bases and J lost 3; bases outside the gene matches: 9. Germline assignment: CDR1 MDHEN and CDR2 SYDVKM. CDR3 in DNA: TGTGCCAGCAGTTTAAACGTAGCGGGAGTTATGACAGATACGCAGTATTTT. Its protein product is CASSLNVAGVMTDTQYF.

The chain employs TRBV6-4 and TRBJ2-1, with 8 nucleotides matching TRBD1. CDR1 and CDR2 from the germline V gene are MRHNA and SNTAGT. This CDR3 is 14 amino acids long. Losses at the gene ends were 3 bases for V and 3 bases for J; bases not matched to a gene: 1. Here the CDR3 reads CASSETGGYNEQFF. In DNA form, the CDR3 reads TGTGCCAGCAGTGAAACAGGGGGCTACAATGAGCAGTTCTTC.

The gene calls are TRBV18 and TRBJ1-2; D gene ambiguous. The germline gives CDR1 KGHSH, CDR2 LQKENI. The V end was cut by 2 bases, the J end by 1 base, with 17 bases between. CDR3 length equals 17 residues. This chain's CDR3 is CASSPGSAPENNYGYTF. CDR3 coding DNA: TGTGCCAGCTCACCAGGGAGCGCACCCGAAAATAACTATGGCTACACCTTC.

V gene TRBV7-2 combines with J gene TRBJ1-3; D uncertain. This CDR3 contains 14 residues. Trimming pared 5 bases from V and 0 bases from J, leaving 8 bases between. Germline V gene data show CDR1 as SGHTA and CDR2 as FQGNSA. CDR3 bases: TGTGCCAGCAGCCCAGGCCTCTCTGGAAACACCATATATTTT. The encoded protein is CASSPGLSGNTIYF. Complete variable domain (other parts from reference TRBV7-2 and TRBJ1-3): GAGVSQSPSNKVTEKGKDVELRCDPISGHTALYWYRQSLGQGLEFLIYFQGNSAPDKSGLPSDRFSAERTGGSVSTLTIQRTQQEDSAVYLCASSPGLSGNTIYFGEGSWLTVV.

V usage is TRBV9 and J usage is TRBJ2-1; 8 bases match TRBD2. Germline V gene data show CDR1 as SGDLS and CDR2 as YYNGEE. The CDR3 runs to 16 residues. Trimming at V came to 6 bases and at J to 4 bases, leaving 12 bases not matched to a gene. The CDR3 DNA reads TGTGCCAGCACTCGTAGGGGGGAGCGGGAGTACAATGAGCAGTTCTTC. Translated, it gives CASTRRGEREYNEQFF.

For the CDR3, the DNA is TGCGCCAGCAGCCTAGGACCCGGTGCCTCTCTCTATGGCTACACCTTC. It encodes CASSLGPGASLYGYTF. The gene calls are TRBV5-1 and TRBJ1-2, with D unresolved. The V gene lost 4 bases and the J gene lost 4 bases, with 20 bases spanning the gap. CDR3 length equals 16 residues. Germline V gene data show CDR1 as SGHRS and CDR2 as YFSETQ. Complete variable domain (other parts from reference TRBV5-1 and TRBJ1-2): KAGVTQTPRYLIKTRGQQVTLSCSPISGHRSVSWYQQTPGQGLQFLFEYFSETQRNKGNFPGRFSGRQFSNSRSEMNVSTLELGDSALYLCASSLGPGASLYGYTFGSGTRLTVV.

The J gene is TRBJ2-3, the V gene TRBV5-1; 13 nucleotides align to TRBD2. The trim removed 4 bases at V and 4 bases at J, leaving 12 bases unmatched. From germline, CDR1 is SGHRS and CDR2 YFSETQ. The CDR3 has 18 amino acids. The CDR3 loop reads CASSNAGLAGRGADTQYF. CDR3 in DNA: TGCGCCAGCAGCAACGCGGGACTAGCGGGAAGGGGTGCAGATACGCAGTATTTT.